One sample yielded the 26 T cell receptor beta chains listed below, sequenced in a study of T cells after yellow fever vaccination. One entry per CDR3 protein results from TCRdb running MiXCR on the 5' RACE reads. This table has roughly 120,000 distinct CDR3 sequences, about 7.8% appearing once. The starting material was CD4+ T cells sorted from PBMCs, obtained roughly 46 days after the first yellow fever vaccination. These receptors were taken from a man aged 18 to 29 who received the YFV17D yellow fever vaccine.

V usage is TRBV5-1 and J usage is TRBJ2-2, with D perhaps matching TRBD1 (6 bases). Trimming took off 0 bases at V and 4 bases at J, with 10 bases between the two ends. CDR3 length: 15 residues. CDR1 is SGHRS and CDR2 is YFSETQ in the germline V gene. CDR3 amino acids: CASSLAQGSTGELFF. CDR3 nucleotide sequence: TGCGCCAGCAGCTTGGCGCAGGGGAGCACCGGGGAGCTGTTTTTT.

A few counts support this clonotype. The rearrangement joins TRBV6-6 to TRBJ2-1, with 10 nucleotides matching TRBD1. The CDR3 extends over 13 amino acids. Trimming removed 5 bases from V and 7 bases from J; junction bases left unmatched: 2. CDR1 is MNHNY, CDR2 SVGAGI, per germline (reference sequence). CDR3 in DNA: TGTGCCAGCAGTGGGGGACAGGGGAATGAGCAGTTCTTC. Translation: CASSGGQGNEQFF.

This clonotype was found many times. The CDR3 sequence: CASSRGQGATNEKLFF. In DNA, the CDR3 is TGCGCCAGCAGCCGAGGACAGGGAGCAACTAATGAAAAACTGTTTTTT. This chain links TRBV5-1 with TRBJ1-4; 8 bases are shared with TRBD1. Germline values: CDR1 SGHRS, CDR2 YFSETQ. The CDR3 spans 16 residues. The V and J ends lost 4 bases and 0 bases, in that order; junction bases with no gene match: 5.

The CDR3 DNA sequence: TGTGCCAGCCGACAGATAGAGAACACTGAAGCTTTCTTT. Protein: CASRQIENTEAFF. The chain links TRBV19 to TRBJ1-1; TRBD1 is a possible D gene (5 bases). The V gene's germline CDR1 is LNHDA and CDR2 SQIVND (reference sequence). The CDR3 sequence is 13 residues long. V lost 9 bases, J lost 1 base, and 12 bases lay in between.

Many counts were recorded for this clonotype. This sequence joins TRBV6-2 or TRBV6-3 and TRBJ2-5; possibly TRBD2 for D (6 bases). The CDR3 totals 14 residues. Trimming pared 7 bases from V and 7 bases from J, leaving 19 bases between. From germline, CDR1 is MNHEY and CDR2 SVGEGT. CDR3 region: CASKRGLSGGTQYF. CDR3 DNA: TGTGCCAGCAAACGCGGACTTAGCGGCGGGACCCAGTACTTC.

This clonotype was seen ten or more times. The rearrangement links TRBV5-1 to TRBJ2-1; 10 positions agree with TRBD2. CDR1 is SGHRS, CDR2 YFSETQ, per germline. V shed 2 bases, J shed 7 bases, and the junction held 6 bases outside the gene matches. The CDR3 covers 15 residues. CDR3 protein: CASSLAGGPWNEQFF. As DNA, the CDR3 is TGCGCCAGCAGCTTAGCGGGGGGGCCATGGAATGAGCAGTTCTTC.

A remark on this clonotype: This sequence may be a read error, since a much larger clone differs from it by one base. V is TRBV6-1 and J is TRBJ1-1; D is ambiguous. CDR3 size: 13 residues. The V gene lost 8 bases and the J gene lost 4 bases, with 14 bases spanning the gap. Germline loops: CDR1 MNHNS, CDR2 SASEGT. CDR3 sequence reads: CASSYGVTTEAFF. CDR3 in DNA: TGTGCCAGCTCCTATGGGGTAACCACTGAAGCTTTCTTT.

This clonotype was observed many times. The chain has TRBV5-1 and TRBJ2-3, with 10 bases aligning to TRBD2. CDR3 length: 16 residues. Germline values: CDR1 SGHRS, CDR2 YFSETQ. After removal of 0 bases from V and 3 bases from J, the junction contained 4 bases not matched to a gene. The CDR3: CASSLVPAGGTDTQYF. The CDR3 DNA sequence: TGCGCCAGCAGCTTGGTTCCAGCGGGGGGGACAGATACGCAGTATTTT.

Concerning this clonotype: This may come from a read error, since a much larger clone is one base off. V gene TRBV18 combines with J gene TRBJ2-3; possibly TRBD1 for D (5 bases). Germline lookup yields CDR1 KGHSH and CDR2 LQKENI. V gave up 1 base and J gave up 3 bases, with 17 bases separating them. This CDR3 region has 17 residues. Here the CDR3 DNA reads TGTGCCAGCTCACCACTTAGCCGGTGGGGCCTGACAGATACGCAGTATTTT. Amino acid sequence: CASSPLSRWGLTDTQYF. The whole variable domain, remainder taken from reference TRBV18 and TRBJ2-3, is NAGVMQNPRHLVRRRGQEARLRCSPMKGHSHVYWYRQLPEEGLKFMVYLQKENIIDESGMPKERFSAEFPKEGPSILRIQQVVRGDSAAYFCASSPLSRWGLTDTQYFGPGTRLTVL.

This clonotype appeared many times. V is TRBV7-3 and J is TRBJ1-5; the D is unclear. Germline assignment: CDR1 SGHTA and CDR2 FQGTGA. The CDR3 is 13 amino acids. Trimming stripped 5 bases from V and 4 bases from J, with 9 bases between. CDR3 protein: CASSLNQNQPQHF. In DNA, the CDR3 is TGTGCCAGCAGCCTGAACCAAAATCAGCCCCAGCATTTT.

The table lists this clonotype with many counts. The chain combines TRBV7-9 with TRBJ2-5; D perhaps matches TRBD1 (6 bases). This CDR3 contains 14 residues. The V end lost 2 bases, the J end lost 5 bases, and 12 bases lay between the germline ends. CDR1 and CDR2 (germline): SEHNR, FQNEAQ (reference sequence). The CDR3 nucleotides are TGTGCCAGCAGCTTATCGCCCAGGGGTGAGACCCAGTACTTC. Amino acid sequence: CASSLSPRGETQYF.

This clonotype came up many times. The rearrangement links TRBV20-1 to TRBJ1-3; D is ambiguous. CDR3 length: 14 residues. V lost 0 bases, J lost 0 bases, and 6 bases lay in between. CDR1 DFQATT and CDR2 SNEGSKA come from the germline V gene (reference sequence). The CDR3 nucleotides read TGCAGTGCTAGAGATCCCACCTCTGGAAACACCATATATTTT. Encoded protein: CSARDPTSGNTIYF.

This clonotype was recorded many times. The chain joins TRBV28 to TRBJ2-3; D unresolved. This CDR3 contains 13 residues. Germline CDR1 reads MDHEN; CDR2 reads SYDVKM. V was clipped by 5 bases and J by 7 bases, with 13 bases between them. CDR3 nucleotide sequence: TGTGCCAGCAGTATACCCCCTGGGAATACGCAGTATTTT. It specifies CASSIPPGNTQYF.

Many counts were recorded for this clonotype. This chain connects TRBV5-1 to TRBJ2-3, with a weak D call TRBD1 (7 bases). The ends were cut back, 4 bases at V and 3 bases at J, with 15 bases in the middle. This CDR3 has 15 amino acids. The germline V gene has CDR1 SGHRS and CDR2 YFSETQ. CDR3 DNA sequence: TGCGCCAGCAGCGTACAGGGGACTGGTACAGATACGCAGTATTTT. This sequence encodes CASSVQGTGTDTQYF.

This clonotype was seen repeatedly, ten times or more. The chain couples TRBV20-1 to TRBJ2-4, with no clear D. The germline gives CDR1 DFQATT, CDR2 SNEGSKA (reference sequence). V lost 0 bases, J lost 8 bases, and 11 bases lay in between. The length of the CDR3 is 13 residues. For the CDR3, the DNA is TGCAGTGCTAGAGATGACGGCCGAGACATTCAGTACTTC. Translated, it gives CSARDDGRDIQYF.

The CDR3 nucleotides read TGTGCCACCAGTGGCTCGGAGGAGGGGGCGAACATTGGCAATGAGCAGTTCTTC. The encoded protein is CATSGSEEGANIGNEQFF. The chain carries TRBV24-1 and TRBJ2-1; TRBD1 is a possible D gene (7 bases). V lost 5 bases to trimming and J lost 6 bases, with 25 bases between them. The CDR3 has 18 residues. From germline, CDR1 is KGHDR and CDR2 SFDVKD.

In its sample, this clonotype was seen many times. The chain couples TRBV2 to TRBJ1-1; weak D call: TRBD1 (5 bases). The CDR3 loop spans 13 amino acids. V shed 5 bases and J shed 5 bases, with 12 bases lying between them. Germline V gene sequence: CDR1 SNHLY, CDR2 FYNNEI. CDR3 DNA: TGTGCCAGCAGTACAGGCCCTGGGACTGAAGCTTTCTTT. It encodes CASSTGPGTEAFF.

The V and J genes are TRBV4-3 and TRBJ1-6, with D unresolved. CDR3 size: 17 residues. The V gene's germline CDR1 is LGHNA and CDR2 YSLEER. Deletions cut 0 bases from V and 7 bases from J, with 16 bases between. The CDR3 DNA is TGCGCCAGCAGCCAAGATAGCGCTACTGCGTGGAATTCACCCCTCCACTTT. Its protein is CASSQDSATAWNSPLHF.

This clonotype was counted many times. The chain carries TRBV3-1 and TRBJ1-2, with 8 positions matching TRBD1. Trimming cost V 0 bases and J 4 bases; bases outside gene matches: 7. The germline V gene encodes CDR1 LGHDT and CDR2 YNNKEL (reference sequence). The CDR3 totals 16 residues. The CDR3 spells CASSQDPRTGIYGYTF. As DNA, the CDR3 is TGTGCCAGCAGCCAAGACCCCCGGACAGGGATCTATGGCTACACCTTC. Combining the CDR3 with reference TRBV3-1 and TRBJ1-2 gives the whole variable domain DTAVSQTPKYLVTQMGNDKSIKCEQNLGHDTMYWYKQDSKKFLKIMFSYNNKELIINETVPNRFSPKSPDKAHLNLHINSLELGDSAVYFCASSQDPRTGIYGYTFGSGTRLTVV.

This clonotype has at least ten counts. The chain recombines TRBV5-1 with TRBJ2-3, with TRBD2 matching over 7 bases. The CDR3 is 17 amino acids. Germline CDR1 is SGHRS and CDR2 is YFSETQ. Unmatched junction bases numbered 14, after V lost 3 bases and J lost 4 bases. In DNA, the CDR3 is TGCGCCAGCAGCTCCTACGGACTACCGGGGGGTTCAGATACGCAGTATTTT. It specifies CASSSYGLPGGSDTQYF. The full variable domain, with the rest looked up from reference TRBV5-1 and TRBJ2-3, is KAGVTQTPRYLIKTRGQQVTLSCSPISGHRSVSWYQQTPGQGLQFLFEYFSETQRNKGNFPGRFSGRQFSNSRSEMNVSTLELGDSALYLCASSSYGLPGGSDTQYFGPGTRLTVL.

The chain combines TRBV20-1 with TRBJ1-5, with D perhaps TRBD1 (5 bases). Germline CDR1 is DFQATT and CDR2 is SNEGSKA (reference sequence). This CDR3 is 12 amino acids long. Between the trimmed V and J ends, which lost 1 base and 8 bases, there was a span of 9 bases. The CDR3 is CSARGGSEPQHF. The CDR3 bases are TGCAGTGCTAGAGGGGGGAGCGAGCCCCAGCATTTT.

There are many counts of this clonotype. The genes are TRBV20-1 and TRBJ1-2; TRBD1 is a possible D gene (6 bases). This CDR3 is 12 amino acids long. Germline V gives CDR1 DFQATT, CDR2 SNEGSKA (reference sequence). Trimming removed 3 bases at V and 3 bases at J, with 8 bases between. CDR3 DNA: TGCAGTGCTAGGAACAGGGACTATGGCTACACCTTC. Its protein is CSARNRDYGYTF.

In its sample, this clonotype was seen many times. The J gene is TRBJ2-1, the V gene TRBV20-1, with 8 positions matching TRBD2. The CDR3 spans 17 residues. V lost 4 bases to trimming and J lost 4 bases; unmatched junction nucleotides: 15. Germline lookup yields CDR1 DFQATT and CDR2 SNEGSKA (reference sequence). The CDR3 loop reads CSATQVRGGPGYNEQFF. CDR3 coding DNA: TGCAGTGCTACCCAAGTGCGCGGGGGGCCCGGATACAATGAGCAGTTCTTC.

This clonotype was observed at least ten times. The gene calls are TRBV5-1 and TRBJ2-7, with a weak D call TRBD1 (5 bases). Germline V gives CDR1 SGHRS, CDR2 YFSETQ. V lost 3 bases, J lost 6 bases, and 16 bases lay in between. The CDR3 has 14 residues. Here the CDR3 reads CASSSQGPIGEQYF. CDR3 bases: TGCGCCAGCAGCTCGCAGGGCCCGATCGGCGAGCAGTACTTC.

This clonotype was counted ten times or more. V gene TRBV7-9 combines with J gene TRBJ1-1; D is perhaps TRBD1 (5 bases). The V and J ends lost 5 bases and 4 bases respectively, with 11 bases between them. Germline CDR1 and CDR2: SEHNR and FQNEAQ (reference sequence). This CDR3 has 13 residues. DNA for the CDR3: TGTGCCAGCAGCCCGCGGGGGGTCACTGAAGCTTTCTTT. Translated, it gives CASSPRGVTEAFF.

This clonotype has a count of ten or more. V is TRBV2 and J is TRBJ1-1; perhaps TRBD1 as D (6 bases). CDR3 length: 13 amino acids. Trimming shortened V by 4 bases and J by 4 bases, and 10 bases separated the two germline ends. Germline CDR1 reads SNHLY; CDR2 reads FYNNEI. The CDR3, as DNA: TGTGCCAGCAGTGGGGGGCCAGGCACTGAAGCTTTCTTT. It specifies CASSGGPGTEAFF.